This entry concerns a single T cell receptor beta chain. Its antigen is not known. Using its own MiXCR run on the 5' RACE reads, TCRdb lists one record per CDR3 protein. The profile shows 300,000 to 400,000 distinct CDR3 sequences, about an eighth of them singletons. The entry originates in a study of T-cell memory formation after mild COVID-19. About the research overall: TCR clusters showed largely donor specificity. The study's findings and limits: Clones contracting over day 15 to 85 were CD4/CD8 balanced, with later expanders leaning CD4+.

Trimming cost V 5 bases and J 6 bases; bases outside gene matches: 9. The CDR3 length is 14 residues. V is TRBV12-3 or TRBV12-4 and J is TRBJ1-2; 7 nucleotides match TRBD1. The sequence derives from a man aged 18 to 29 who had mild COVID-19 (a few samples of this study predate the infection). Cell type and time point are not known. Material: PBMCs or a T cell subset sorted from them (not recorded which). CDR3 sequence reads: CASSPSGGGNGYTF. The CDR3 DNA is TGTGCCAGCAGTCCCTCAGGGGGTGGGAATGGCTACACCTTC.